The 25 T cell receptor beta chains below come from one sample, sequenced in a study of beta chain features in type 1 diabetes. Isolated RNA was reverse transcribed in full, so expressed TCRB transcripts were sequenced. Produced via immunoSEQ multiplex PCR; TCRdb's table is partial and in-frame only. The table has about 130,000 clones, around 8.7% seen once. The sample taken for sequencing was central memory CD4+ T cells from blood. These receptors originate from a young man in good health.

This chain uses TRBV6-4 with TRBJ1-5; the match to TRBD1 covers 11 bases. The V segment lost 4 bases and the J segment 7 bases; nucleotides outside the gene matches: 0. In germline, CDR1 is MRHNA, CDR2 SNTAGT. CDR3 length equals 13 residues. The CDR3 loop is CASSGTGGQPQHF. The CDR3 DNA is TGTGCCAGCAGTGGGACAGGGGGCCAGCCCCAGCATTTT.

This clone has a count of ten or more. The chain recombines TRBV18 with TRBJ1-2, with D perhaps matching TRBD1 (6 bases). The CDR3 is 14 amino acids. Deletions cut 2 bases from V and 4 bases from J, with 11 bases between. The germline gives CDR1 KGHSH, CDR2 LQKENI. CDR3 protein: CASSPTGTTYGYTF. The CDR3 DNA follows: TGTGCCAGCTCACCAACAGGGACTACCTATGGCTACACCTTC. Drawing the rest from reference TRBV18 and TRBJ1-2, the complete variable domain is NAGVMQNPRHLVRRRGQEARLRCSPMKGHSHVYWYRQLPEEGLKFMVYLQKENIIDESGMPKERFSAEFPKEGPSILRIQQVVRGDSAAYFCASSPTGTTYGYTFGSGTRLTVV.

The chain uses TRBV4-3 and TRBJ1-3; D is undetermined. Germline V gene data show CDR1 as LGHNA and CDR2 as YSLEER. The CDR3 contains 16 residues. V lost 1 base and J lost 0, with 10 bases in between. This chain's CDR3 is CASSQADGGSGNTIYF. Here the CDR3 DNA reads TGCGCCAGCAGCCAAGCGGACGGAGGCTCTGGAAACACCATATATTTT.

DNA for the CDR3: TGCGCCAGCAGCCCGAGACAGGGGATCGTCCACAATGAGCAGTTCTTC. It translates to CASSPRQGIVHNEQFF. The V call is TRBV5-1, the J call TRBJ2-1; 8 nucleotides match TRBD1. Germline lookup yields CDR1 SGHRS and CDR2 YFSETQ. The CDR3 loop spans 16 amino acids. Germline trimming cut 4 bases from V and 5 bases from J; bases unmatched to any gene: 11.

This clone has more than one count but fewer than ten. The chain combines TRBV27 with TRBJ2-7; 7 positions agree with TRBD1. Germline V CDR1 and CDR2: MNHEY, SMNVEV (reference sequence). The length of the CDR3 is 14 residues. Trimming at V came to 6 bases and at J to 7 bases, leaving 12 bases not matched to a gene. The CDR3 loop reads CASRSGQFLGEQYF. Here the CDR3 DNA reads TGTGCCAGCAGATCGGGACAGTTTTTAGGGGAGCAGTACTTC.

The genes are TRBV5-1 and TRBJ1-3, with TRBD1 as a possible D gene (5 bases). Germline V gene sequence: CDR1 SGHRS, CDR2 YFSETQ. The CDR3 covers 15 residues. The V gene lost 4 bases and the J gene lost 0 bases, with 11 bases spanning the gap. In DNA form, the CDR3 reads TGCGCCAGCAGCCCGGGACTGAGCTCTGGAAACACCATATATTTT. Protein: CASSPGLSSGNTIYF.

The sample holds a few counts of this clone. J is TRBJ1-3 and V is TRBV9; D gene ambiguous. This CDR3 has 15 amino acids. From germline, CDR1 is SGDLS and CDR2 YYNGEE. V was cut by 3 bases and J by 4 bases, with 14 bases left in between. The CDR3, as DNA: TGTGCCAGCAGCGAGATACAGCTGTCCGGAAACACCATATATTTT. The encoded protein is CASSEIQLSGNTIYF. Full variable domain (rest looked up from reference TRBV9 and TRBJ1-3): DSGVTQTPKHLITATGQRVTLRCSPRSGDLSVYWYQQSLDQGLQFLIQYYNGEERAKGNILERFSAQQFPDLHSELNLSSLELGDSALYFCASSEIQLSGNTIYFGEGSWLTVV.

This clone was seen a handful of times. This chain joins TRBV18 and TRBJ1-2, with 8 bases fitting TRBD1. CDR3 length equals 13 residues. Germline-derived CDR1 and CDR2 are KGHSH and LQKENI. Unmatched junction bases numbered 6, after V lost 6 bases and J lost 6 bases. CDR3 in amino acids: CASSTPTGDGYTF. The CDR3 nucleotides are TGTGCCAGCTCCACACCGACAGGGGATGGCTACACCTTC.

The chain is built from TRBV7-2 and TRBJ2-7, with TRBD2 as a possible D gene (5 bases). The germline CDR1 and CDR2 sequences are SGHTA and FQGNSA. The CDR3 is 12 amino acids. Trimming took off 5 bases at V and 5 bases at J, with 10 bases between the two ends. The CDR3, as DNA: TGTGCCAGCAGCCCGGGGTGGAACGAGCAGTACTTC. Translating gives CASSPGWNEQYF.

This chain joins TRBV9 and TRBJ2-4, with 8 bases aligning to TRBD1. The CDR3 has 15 residues. V gave up 0 bases and J gave up 5 bases; unmatched junction bases: 4. CDR1 and CDR2 (germline): SGDLS, YYNGEE. The CDR3 sequence is CASSVAVTGENIQYF. The CDR3 DNA follows: TGTGCCAGCAGCGTAGCGGTGACAGGGGAAAACATTCAGTACTTC.

The J gene is TRBJ1-4, the V gene TRBV4-1; 9 positions agree with TRBD1. Losses at the gene ends were 1 base for V and 5 bases for J; bases not matched to a gene: 5. CDR1 and CDR2 from the germline V gene are MGHRA and YSYEKL. The CDR3 is 16 residues long. The CDR3 DNA reads TGCGCCAGCAGCCAAGCCGGGACAGGGCCAAATGAAAAACTGTTTTTT. This encodes CASSQAGTGPNEKLFF.

This clone was observed at least ten times. The chain employs TRBV30 and TRBJ2-7, with 7 bases lining up with TRBD1. The germline CDR1 and CDR2 sequences are GTSNPN and SVGIG (reference sequence). CDR3 size: 13 residues. The V gene end was trimmed by 2 bases and the J gene end by 2 bases; junction bases not matched to a gene: 3. CDR3 in DNA: TGTGCCTGGAGTCCGGGACAGACCTACGAGCAGTACTTC. Amino acid sequence: CAWSPGQTYEQYF.

The chain recombines TRBV30 with TRBJ1-2; D may be TRBD1 (6 bases). This CDR3 has 13 residues. Germline V gene data show CDR1 as GTSNPN and CDR2 as SVGIG (reference sequence). Trimming stripped 4 bases from V and 4 bases from J, with 13 bases between. CDR3 bases: TGTGCCTGGACAACAGGGAGTAGCTATGGCTACACCTTC. This translates into CAWTTGSSYGYTF.

The chain uses TRBV27 and TRBJ2-5, with 7 nucleotides matching TRBD2. Germline assignment: CDR1 MNHEY and CDR2 SMNVEV (reference sequence). J was trimmed by 2 bases and V by 3 bases; bases with no gene match: 3. The CDR3 is 14 residues long. The CDR3 protein is CASSLRGTQETQYF. The DNA of the CDR3 is TGTGCCAGCAGTTTGCGGGGGACTCAAGAGACCCAGTACTTC.

This clone came up many times. The rearrangement uses TRBV11-2 and TRBJ2-7; tentative D call: TRBD1 (5 bases). This CDR3 is built from 14 residues. V was pared by 3 bases and J by 2 bases, with 11 bases between. Germline CDR1 is SGHAT and CDR2 is FQNNGV. The CDR3 sequence is CASSFQDTTYEQYF. CDR3 sequence (DNA): TGTGCCAGCAGCTTTCAGGACACTACCTACGAGCAGTACTTC. Full variable domain (rest looked up from reference TRBV11-2 and TRBJ2-7): EAGVAQSPRYKIIEKRQSVAFWCNPISGHATLYWYQQILGQGPKLLIQFQNNGVVDDSQLPKDRFSAERLKGVDSTLKIQPAKLEDSAVYLCASSFQDTTYEQYFGPGTRLTVT.

The chain links TRBV7-9 to TRBJ2-5; TRBD1 might be the D (6 bases). Trimming left V 5 bases short and J 4 bases short, with 14 bases between. Germline assignment: CDR1 SEHNR and CDR2 FQNEAQ (reference sequence). The CDR3 runs 14 residues. This chain's CDR3 is CASSLRGRGETQYF. CDR3 DNA: TGTGCCAGCAGCCTAAGGGGCAGGGGAGAGACCCAGTACTTC.

This clone was recorded only once. The rearrangement uses TRBV6-1 and TRBJ2-1; no clear D. The V end was cut by 2 bases, the J end by 2 bases, with 10 bases between. Germline V gene lookup returns CDR1 MNHNS and CDR2 SASEGT. The CDR3 length is 15 residues. The DNA of the CDR3 is TGTGCCAGCAGTGAAATGGAGAGGACCTACAATGAGCAGTTCTTC. Amino acid sequence: CASSEMERTYNEQFF.

The table lists this clone with a few counts. This chain connects TRBV29-1 to TRBJ1-5; D gene uncertain. This CDR3 region has 13 residues. Germline loops: CDR1 SQVTM, CDR2 ANQGSEA. The germline V and J ends were trimmed by 4 bases and 7 bases, with 14 bases remaining between them. The CDR3 bases are TGCAGCGTTGTAATAACAGACCGGCAGCCCCAGCATTTT. This codes for CSVVITDRQPQHF.

A few counts support this clone. J is TRBJ2-2 and V is TRBV23-1; possibly TRBD2 for D (5 bases). TRBV23-1 is noted as an ORF with a role that remains uncertain. With 2 bases removed from V and 5 bases from J, the gap between germline ends came to 18 bases. CDR3 length: 17 residues. Written as DNA, the CDR3 is TGCGCCAGCAGTCAAGTCCGGGAAATCCAACCGACCGGGGAGCTGTTTTTT. This gives the protein CASSQVREIQPTGELFF.

In this sample, this clone turned up a few times. The chain joins TRBV6-6 to TRBJ2-6, with a weak D call TRBD1 (6 bases). Trimming pared 5 bases from V and 2 bases from J, leaving 10 bases between. Germline V gene data show CDR1 as MNHNY and CDR2 as SVGAGI (reference sequence). This CDR3 contains 15 residues. The CDR3 nucleotides are TGTGCCAGCAGTACAAGACAGGCTGGGGCCAACGTCCTGACTTTC. It yields the protein CASSTRQAGANVLTF.

The chain carries TRBV6-5 and TRBJ2-6; D possibly corresponds to TRBD2 (5 bases). This CDR3 has 15 residues. Germline V CDR1 and CDR2: MNHEY, SVGAGI. V lost 5 bases and J 3 bases, leaving 11 bases between the germline ends. CDR3 nucleotide sequence: TGTGCCAGCAGTGGCTTCGGGGTTGGGGCCAACGTCCTGACTTTC. It codes for CASSGFGVGANVLTF.

This clone was seen more than once but under ten times. This chain connects TRBV18 to TRBJ2-3; a weak D match, TRBD2 (6 bases). With 3 bases removed from V and 5 bases from J, the gap between germline ends came to 12 bases. The CDR3 consists of 14 residues. The V gene's germline CDR1 is KGHSH and CDR2 LQKENI. Here the CDR3 reads CASSPVGRGDTQYF. The CDR3 DNA sequence: TGTGCCAGCTCACCGGTGGGGCGGGGAGATACGCAGTATTTT.

The chain uses TRBV11-2 and TRBJ2-3; D not certain. This CDR3 has 16 amino acids. Germline CDR1 SGHAT, CDR2 FQNNGV. The V end lost 1 base, the J end lost 2 bases, and 13 bases lay between the germline ends. CDR3 amino acids: CASSLVVQSFTDTQYF. The CDR3 bases are TGTGCCAGCAGCTTAGTGGTCCAGTCCTTCACAGATACGCAGTATTTT.

This clone was recorded many times. The V and J genes are TRBV2 and TRBJ2-1; D is possibly TRBD2 (6 bases). Trimming left V 0 bases short and J 3 bases short, with 12 bases between. In germline, CDR1 is SNHLY, CDR2 FYNNEI. There are 16 residues in the CDR3. DNA of the CDR3: TGTGCCAGCAGTGAAGCTGGCGGGACCCTCTACAATGAGCAGTTCTTC. Translation: CASSEAGGTLYNEQFF.

This clone came up many times. This sequence joins TRBV16 and TRBJ1-2, with D hard to call. Germline-derived CDR1 and CDR2 are KGHSY and FQNENV. The CDR3 runs 13 residues. Trimming took off 3 bases at V and 4 bases at J, with 9 bases between the two ends. This chain's CDR3 is CASSQEESYGYTF. The CDR3 nucleotides are TGTGCCAGCAGCCAGGAGGAGTCCTATGGCTACACCTTC. Full variable domain (rest looked up from reference TRBV16 and TRBJ1-2): GEEVAQTPKHLVRGEGQKAKLYCAPIKGHSYVFWYQQVLKNEFKFLISFQNENVFDETGMPKERFSAKCLPNSPCSLEIQATKLEDSAVYFCASSQEESYGYTFGSGTRLTVV.